The clone carrying this T cell receptor beta chain has only one observation. V gave up 6 bases and J gave up 4 bases, with 7 bases separating them. CDR3 length: 11 amino acids. Germline loops: CDR1 WSHSY, CDR2 SAAADI. In the original workflow: Cell counts per sample came from amplifying reference gene primers. The table came from immunoSEQ multiplex PCR; TCRdb's copy has only in-frame clones and leaves some out. V and J calls and clone size follow that table, whereas D and trimming were derived from the DNA. Altogether 150,000 to 180,000 clones are present, 60% to 85% being singletons, with the ten largest covering 1.5% to 2%. The sample originates from a study of blood T cell repertoires in COVID-19. About the study: Italy, Spain and the United States were the sources of the convalescent and acute COVID-19 samples. The analysed material was cDNA or gDNA that came from T cells, B-cell-depleted T cells, or PBMCs.

This TCR was sampled from a man aged 80 or over with acute or convalescent COVID-19. The chain employs TRBV10-2 and TRBJ2-7; D is uncertain. Material for sequencing was peripheral blood. This CDR3 is CASSPAYEQYF. The CDR3 DNA reads as TGCGCCAGCAGCCCAGCGTACGAGCAGTACTTC.